The T cell receptor (beta chain) described here comes from a study of cytomegalovirus exposure and HLA in healthy donors. Study-level results: Apart from CMV serostatus, no immune exposure information was available.

Turning to this clone: Its antigen is not identified.

With 60 Vbeta and 13 Jbeta primers, the PCR was carried out. Only in-frame clones appear in the TCRdb table, and some are missing; sequencing was by immunoSEQ multiplex PCR. The sample has tens of thousands of clones; 75% to 85% are singletons. Source material: PBMCs. This receptor was identified in a human donor in good health.

The CDR3 region is CASSLDRDDQPQHF. The CDR3, as DNA: TGTGCCAGCAGCTTGGACAGGGATGATCAGCCCCAGCATTTT. The genes are TRBV6-1 and TRBJ1-5, with 8 bases matching TRBD1. Germline-derived CDR1 and CDR2 are MNHNS and SASEGT. The CDR3 is 14 amino acids. The ends lost 6 bases at V and 5 bases at J; junction bases unmatched: 6.